One sample yielded the 23 T cell receptor beta chains listed below, sequenced in a study of radiation and T cells in renal cell carcinoma. Assay: immunoSEQ multiplex PCR; the TCRdb copy retains only in-frame clones and omits some. The repertoire holds about 78,000 clones, with approximately 90% as singletons. Time point reported: blood 4 weeks post-SBRT, at nephrectomy. The treatment is: 15 Gy SBRT to primary tumor, nephrectomy 4 weeks later. Source: blood, taken from a patient whose treatment included radiotherapy and nephrectomy. The receptors come from a woman aged 70-85 years with renal cell carcinoma.

The chain has TRBV19 and TRBJ1-6, with TRBD1 as a possible D gene (6 bases). With 3 bases removed from V and 6 bases from J, the gap between germline ends came to 15 bases. The CDR3 is 16 residues long. Germline CDR1 LNHDA, CDR2 SQIVND (reference sequence). CDR3 in DNA: TGTGCCAGTAGTATCCGACGGACAGAGGGTAATTCACCCCTCCACTTT. Its protein product is CASSIRRTEGNSPLHF.

V and J are TRBV12-5 and TRBJ2-3; D is uncertain. V dropped 2 bases and J dropped 6 bases, with 3 bases sitting between them. The germline CDR1 and CDR2 sequences are LGHNT and FRNRAP. The CDR3 is 11 residues long. The CDR3, as DNA: TGTGCTAGTGGTTTGAGTGATACGCAGTATTTT. Encoded protein: CASGLSDTQYF.

This clone appeared once. The J gene is TRBJ1-1, the V gene TRBV9; D is ambiguous. The CDR3 is made up of 13 amino acids. Trimming cost V 1 base and J 1 base, with 5 bases left between them. Per germline, CDR1 SGDLS and CDR2 YYNGEE. CDR3 residues: CASSVKANTEAFF. In nucleotides, the CDR3 is TGTGCCAGCAGCGTAAAAGCGAACACTGAAGCTTTCTTT.

J is TRBJ1-2 and V is TRBV7-9; D ambiguous. This CDR3 region has 17 residues. Looked up from germline, CDR1 is SEHNR and CDR2 is FQNEAQ (reference sequence). The V and J ends lost 2 bases and 2 bases respectively, with 18 bases between them. The CDR3 region is CASSLPEVKGFNYGYTF. DNA of the CDR3: TGTGCCAGCAGCTTACCAGAGGTTAAGGGCTTCAACTATGGCTACACCTTC.

In its sample, this clone was seen once. The chain carries TRBV6-1 and TRBJ2-2; TRBD1 aligns across 8 bases. J gave up 5 bases and V 6 bases, and 8 bases lay outside the gene matches. The CDR3 has 15 amino acids. Germline CDR1 MNHNS, CDR2 SASEGT. In nucleotides, the CDR3 is TGTGCCAGCAGCAAAACAGGGGGTCAAACCGGGGAGCTGTTTTTT. Protein product: CASSKTGGQTGELFF.

The CDR3 coding sequence is TGTGCCAGCAGCCCAGGACACACGGGTTTCACCGGGGAGCTGTTTTTT. Amino acids: CASSPGHTGFTGELFF. The chain employs TRBV7-3 and TRBJ2-2, with D perhaps TRBD1 (5 bases). Trimming removed 5 bases from V and 4 bases from J, with 17 bases in between. This CDR3 spans 16 amino acids. Germline V gene lookup returns CDR1 SGHTA and CDR2 FQGTGA. Full variable domain (outside the CDR3, taken from reference TRBV7-3 and TRBJ2-2): GAGVSQTPSNKVTEKGKYVELRCDPISGHTALYWYRQSLGQGPEFLIYFQGTGAADDSGLPNDRFFAVRPEGSVSTLKIQRTERGDSAVYLCASSPGHTGFTGELFFGEGSRLTVL.

For the CDR3, the DNA is TGTGCCAGCAGTGAATTGGGGAAAGGGAGTAATGAAAAACTGTTTTTT. Its translation: CASSELGKGSNEKLFF. The genes are TRBV25-1 and TRBJ1-4; D uncertain. The CDR3 spans 16 residues. The germline V and J ends were trimmed by 1 base and 4 bases, with 13 bases remaining between them. Germline V gene data show CDR1 as MGHDK and CDR2 as SYGVNS.

The chain uses TRBV11-3 and TRBJ1-1, with D possibly being TRBD1 (6 bases). From germline, CDR1 is SGHNT and CDR2 YENEEA. The CDR3 is made up of 16 amino acids. The V end was cut by 3 bases, the J end by 0 bases, with 14 bases between. The CDR3 region is CASSLSLWTVNTEAFF. CDR3 nucleotides: TGTGCCAGCAGCTTGTCCCTATGGACAGTGAACACTGAAGCTTTCTTT. Combining the CDR3 with reference TRBV11-3 and TRBJ1-1 gives the whole variable domain EAGVVQSPRYKIIEKKQPVAFWCNPISGHNTLYWYLQNLGQGPELLIRYENEEAVDDSQLPKDRFSAERLKGVDSTLKIQPAELGDSAVYLCASSLSLWTVNTEAFFGQGTRLTVV.

This clone was detected once. The V gene is TRBV30, the J gene TRBJ1-5, with D tentatively TRBD1 (6 bases). Trimming removed 0 bases at V and 6 bases at J, with 12 bases between. The germline V gene has CDR1 GTSNPN and CDR2 SVGIG (reference sequence). The CDR3 has 14 amino acids. The CDR3: CAWSVQGRGQPQHF. CDR3 in DNA: TGTGCCTGGAGTGTGCAGGGGCGCGGTCAGCCCCAGCATTTT.

This clone is a singleton in its sample. The rearrangement uses TRBV7-3 and TRBJ2-2; D ambiguous. Germline V gene sequence: CDR1 SGHTA, CDR2 FQGTGA. The CDR3 covers 14 residues. The germline V and J ends were trimmed by 0 bases and 6 bases, with 8 bases remaining between them. In DNA, the CDR3 is TGTGCCAGCAGCTTAACCCCGGCTTCCGGGGAGCTGTTTTTT. Its translation: CASSLTPASGELFF.

This CDR3 is CASSFKGDEKLFF. CDR3 DNA: TGTGCCAGCAGCTTTAAGGGAGATGAAAAACTGTTTTTT. The rearrangement joins TRBV7-2 to TRBJ1-4; D unclear. Germline V gene lookup returns CDR1 SGHTA and CDR2 FQGNSA. The germline V and J ends were trimmed by 3 bases and 6 bases, with 8 bases remaining between them. The CDR3 sequence is 13 residues long.

The chain joins TRBV30 to TRBJ1-2; D unclear. Germline V gives CDR1 GTSNPN, CDR2 SVGIG (reference sequence). The V end was cut by 6 bases, the J end by 2 bases, with 10 bases between. The CDR3 contains 12 residues. The CDR3 DNA is TGTGCCTGCACGGAGGGCAACTATGGCTACACCTTC. It yields the protein CACTEGNYGYTF.

CDR3 DNA: TGTGCCAGCAGCCTGCGTACCGGGACATTGACGGTAAACACTGAAGCTTTCTTT. Its protein product is CASSLRTGTLTVNTEAFF. The chain couples TRBV7-2 to TRBJ1-1, with TRBD1 as a possible D gene (6 bases). The CDR3 extends over 18 amino acids. V was trimmed by 5 bases and J by 2 bases, leaving 24 bases between them. Germline V gene lookup returns CDR1 SGHTA and CDR2 FQGNSA. The full variable domain, completed using reference TRBV7-2 and TRBJ1-1, is GAGVSQSPSNKVTEKGKDVELRCDPISGHTALYWYRQSLGQGLEFLIYFQGNSAPDKSGLPSDRFSAERTGGSVSTLTIQRTQQEDSAVYLCASSLRTGTLTVNTEAFFGQGTRLTVV.

In DNA form, the CDR3 reads TGTGCCAGCAGTGAAGGGGCCTATAGCAATCAGCCCCAGCATTTT. The encoded protein is CASSEGAYSNQPQHF. The chain couples TRBV6-1 to TRBJ1-5, with D unresolved. The CDR3 contains 15 residues. CDR1 MNHNS and CDR2 SASEGT come from the germline V gene. V lost 1 base to trimming and J lost 0 bases, with 7 bases between them.

The chain links TRBV27 to TRBJ1-4; the match to TRBD1 covers 7 bases. CDR1 is MNHEY, CDR2 SMNVEV, per germline (reference sequence). V shed 2 bases, J shed 4 bases, and the junction held 10 bases outside the gene matches. CDR3 length equals 17 residues. The CDR3 DNA follows: TGTGCCAGCAGTTTACCTCCCCGGGGACAGTGTAATGAAAAACTGTTTTTT. Encoded protein: CASSLPPRGQCNEKLFF.

The chain couples TRBV5-1 to TRBJ1-2; no reliable D call. Germline CDR1 SGHRS, CDR2 YFSETQ. Trimming took off 1 base at V and 8 bases at J, with 24 bases between the two ends. There are 17 residues in the CDR3. CDR3 protein: CASSLQPTGRRAYGYTF. The CDR3 bases are TGCGCCAGCAGCTTGCAACCGACGGGTCGGAGGGCGTACGGCTACACCTTC.

The rearrangement uses TRBV7-9 and TRBJ2-7, with 8 bases lining up with TRBD1. CDR1 is SEHNR, CDR2 FQNEAQ, per germline (reference sequence). Unmatched junction bases numbered 8, after V lost 2 bases and J lost 2 bases. The CDR3 loop spans 16 amino acids. CDR3 amino acids: CASSLRTGGATYEQYF. The CDR3 DNA reads as TGTGCCAGCAGCTTAAGAACAGGGGGTGCTACCTACGAGCAGTACTTC.

The chain carries TRBV5-4 and TRBJ2-1, with 9 positions matching TRBD2. Germline V gene data show CDR1 as SGHNT and CDR2 as YYREEE (reference sequence). After removal of 4 bases from V and 9 bases from J, the junction contained 11 bases not matched to a gene. CDR3 length: 15 amino acids. The CDR3 reads CASSRKRGAEGEQFF. CDR3 nucleotides: TGTGCCAGCAGCCGAAAGCGGGGGGCCGAGGGTGAGCAGTTCTTC. Filled out from reference TRBV5-4 and TRBJ2-1, the complete variable domain reads ETGVTQSPTHLIKTRGQQVTLRCSSQSGHNTVSWYQQALGQGPQFIFQYYREEENGRGNFPPRFSGLQFPNYSSELNVNALELDDSALYLCASSRKRGAEGEQFFGPGTRLTVL.

The chain joins TRBV27 to TRBJ1-1; D not certain. The CDR3 consists of 14 residues. V was shortened by 5 bases and J by 1 base, with 11 bases between the two germline ends. Germline V CDR1 and CDR2: MNHEY, SMNVEV (reference sequence). The CDR3 nucleotides are TGTGCCAGCAGTCCCCCGATGGGGAACACTGAAGCTTTCTTT. Translating gives CASSPPMGNTEAFF.

This clone was detected only a few times. The chain combines TRBV30 with TRBJ1-5; 8 positions match TRBD1. Unmatched junction bases numbered 5, after V lost 1 base and J lost 3 bases. Germline loops: CDR1 GTSNPN, CDR2 SVGIG (reference sequence). The CDR3 totals 15 residues. CDR3 region: CAWSDPQGVNQPQHF. CDR3 bases: TGTGCCTGGAGTGACCCACAGGGGGTCAATCAGCCCCAGCATTTT.

The chain combines TRBV2 with TRBJ2-5; 11 bases line up with TRBD1. The CDR3 loop spans 16 amino acids. Germline loops: CDR1 SNHLY, CDR2 FYNNEI. With 6 bases clipped from V and 5 bases from J, the junction kept 11 bases outside the gene matches. Written as DNA, the CDR3 is TGTGCCAGCAGGGTTGGACAGGGGGCGGGTGAGGAGACCCAGTACTTC. Protein sequence: CASRVGQGAGEETQYF.

V gene TRBV5-1 combines with J gene TRBJ1-6, with D unclear. Germline values: CDR1 SGHRS, CDR2 YFSETQ. The CDR3 covers 16 residues. With 3 bases removed from V and 5 bases from J, the gap between germline ends came to 15 bases. DNA for the CDR3: TGCGCCAGCAGCTCGGGTACGACCCAGAATAATTCACCCCTCCACTTT. The encoded protein is CASSSGTTQNNSPLHF.

The J gene is TRBJ1-5, the V gene TRBV19, with D perhaps matching TRBD1 (5 bases). Trimming cost V 6 bases and J 7 bases, with 13 bases left between them. The CDR3 is 13 amino acids. Germline CDR1 and CDR2: LNHDA and SQIVND (reference sequence). The CDR3 DNA is TGTGCCAGTAGAAGGGCGGGGGGACAGCCCCAGCATTTT. This gives the protein CASRRAGGQPQHF. The full variable domain, with the rest looked up from reference TRBV19 and TRBJ1-5, is DGGITQSPKYLFRKEGQNVTLSCEQNLNHDAMYWYRQDPGQGLRLIYYSQIVNDFQKGDIAEGYSVSREKKESFPLTVTSAQKNPTAFYLCASRRAGGQPQHFGDGTRLSIL.